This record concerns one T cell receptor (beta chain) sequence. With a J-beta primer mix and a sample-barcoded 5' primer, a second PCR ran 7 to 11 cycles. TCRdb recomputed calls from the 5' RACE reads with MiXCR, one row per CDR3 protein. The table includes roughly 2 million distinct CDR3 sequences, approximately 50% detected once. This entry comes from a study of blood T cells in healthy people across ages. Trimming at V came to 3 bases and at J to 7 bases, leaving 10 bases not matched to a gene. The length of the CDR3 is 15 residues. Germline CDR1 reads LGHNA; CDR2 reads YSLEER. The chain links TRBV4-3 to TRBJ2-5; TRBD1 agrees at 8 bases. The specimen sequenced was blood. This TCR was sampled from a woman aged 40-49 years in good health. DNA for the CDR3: TGCGCCAGCAGCCAGGACAGGGACCTCCGGGGGACCCAGTACTTC. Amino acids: CASSQDRDLRGTQYF.